Each of the 21 T cell receptor beta chains below was sequenced from the same sample in a study of OX40 agonist ivuxolimab in advanced cancers. Sequencing was performed with immunoSEQ multiplex PCR; in TCRdb, only in-frame clones are kept and a portion is missing. The sample includes around 81,000 clones, around 84% of them seen just once. The source was CD4+ or CD8+ T cells sorted from blood, collected in a trial of the OX40 agonist ivuxolimab. The receptors were sampled from an adult with an advanced solid tumor such as melanoma, head and neck, liver or kidney cancer.

The CDR3 nucleotides read TGCGCCAGCAGCCTTGAGGGGAGGACGGAAAAACTGTTTTTT. Translating it yields CASSLEGRTEKLFF. This chain joins TRBV5-1 and TRBJ1-4, with D possibly matching TRBD1 (5 bases). V dropped 4 bases and J dropped 8 bases, with 15 bases sitting between them. The germline V gene encodes CDR1 SGHRS and CDR2 YFSETQ. CDR3 length: 14 residues.

V usage is TRBV13 and J usage is TRBJ2-2, with 8 positions matching TRBD1. In germline, CDR1 is PRHDT, CDR2 FYEKMQ (reference sequence). This CDR3 region has 16 residues. Trimming removed 5 bases from V and 3 bases from J; junction bases left unmatched: 8. CDR3 protein: CASSTRDRPYTGELFF. CDR3 coding DNA: TGTGCCAGCAGCACCCGGGACAGGCCCTACACCGGGGAGCTGTTTTTT.

This chain's CDR3 is CASSLPGTASSTGELFF. The CDR3 DNA is TGTGCCAGCAGCCTTCCCGGGACCGCGTCTAGCACCGGGGAGCTGTTTTTT. The chain employs TRBV5-8 and TRBJ2-2; D may be TRBD1 or TRBD2 (5 bases each). The CDR3 totals 17 residues. V was pared by 4 bases and J by 4 bases, with 20 bases between. Germline V gives CDR1 SGHTS, CDR2 YDEGEE.

This chain links TRBV29-1 with TRBJ2-4; 10 nucleotides line up with TRBD2. With 4 bases clipped from V and 4 bases from J, the junction kept 7 bases outside the gene matches. This CDR3 has 15 residues. Germline CDR1 is SQVTM and CDR2 is ANQGSEA. CDR3 nucleotides: TGCAGCGTTGCCCTAGCGGGGGAGTCAAAAAACATTCAGTACTTC. This translates into CSVALAGESKNIQYF.

J is TRBJ1-3 and V is TRBV5-1; 9 nucleotides line up with TRBD1. CDR3 length equals 19 residues. V was pared by 3 bases and J by 4 bases, with 17 bases of the junction left unmatched. CDR1 is SGHRS, CDR2 YFSETQ, per germline. This CDR3 is CASSWSGQGKGSVGNTIYF. The CDR3 DNA follows: TGCGCCAGCAGCTGGAGTGGACAGGGGAAAGGGTCCGTAGGAAACACCATATATTTT.

The V gene is TRBV18, the J gene TRBJ1-5; D gene ambiguous. This CDR3 contains 14 residues. V lost 2 bases and J lost 0, with 5 bases in between. Looked up from germline, CDR1 is KGHSH and CDR2 is LQKENI. CDR3 protein: CASSPEYSNQPQHF. As DNA, the CDR3 is TGTGCCAGCTCACCAGAATATAGCAATCAGCCCCAGCATTTT.

This clone was seen ten or more times. V usage is TRBV7-9 and J usage is TRBJ2-7; the D gene could be TRBD1 or TRBD2 (6 bases each). The CDR3 consists of 12 residues. Per the germline V gene, CDR1 is SEHNR and CDR2 is FQNEAQ (reference sequence). The germline V and J ends were trimmed by 7 bases and 6 bases, with 13 bases remaining between them. CDR3 loop: CASNHGGGEQYF. As DNA, the CDR3 is TGTGCCAGCAACCACGGAGGGGGCGAGCAGTACTTC. The full variable domain, rest sourced from reference TRBV7-9 and TRBJ2-7, is DTGVSQNPRHKITKRGQNVTFRCDPISEHNRLYWYRQTLGQGPEFLTYFQNEAQLEKSRLLSDRFSAERPKGSFSTLEIQRTEQGDSAMYLCASNHGGGEQYFGPGTRLTVT.

The chain recombines TRBV27 with TRBJ1-2; TRBD1 might be the D (5 bases). The germline V and J ends were trimmed by 0 bases and 7 bases, with 18 bases remaining between them. The CDR3 covers 16 residues. In germline, CDR1 is MNHEY, CDR2 SMNVEV (reference sequence). This CDR3 is CASSLSGQGLSAGYTF. The CDR3 region has the DNA TGTGCCAGCAGTTTATCCGGGCAGGGACTTTCAGCTGGCTACACCTTC.

The chain carries TRBV4-3 and TRBJ1-3; the D is unclear. V was shortened by 4 bases and J by 4 bases, with 14 bases between the two germline ends. CDR1 and CDR2 (germline): LGHNA, YSLEER. The CDR3 loop spans 15 amino acids. The CDR3 sequence: CASSRTGGPGNTIYF. Here the CDR3 DNA reads TGCGCCAGCAGCCGAACTGGTGGGCCGGGAAACACCATATATTTT.

The genes are TRBV28 and TRBJ1-2; no definite D call. The CDR3 totals 14 residues. The V end was cut by 3 bases, the J end by 1 base, with 9 bases between. The V gene's germline CDR1 is MDHEN and CDR2 SYDVKM. CDR3 residues: CASSFYQDNYGYTF. The CDR3 nucleotides are TGTGCCAGCAGTTTCTATCAGGATAACTATGGCTACACCTTC.

The sample holds a few counts of this clone. The chain joins TRBV20-1 to TRBJ2-1; perhaps TRBD2 as D (5 bases). This CDR3 contains 11 residues. Germline CDR1 DFQATT, CDR2 SNEGSKA (reference sequence). V was shortened by 4 bases and J by 6 bases, with 7 bases between the two germline ends. The CDR3 DNA follows: TGCAGTGCTAAACTAGTCAATGAGCAGTTCTTC. It codes for CSAKLVNEQFF.

The V call is TRBV7-2, the J call TRBJ2-5; 8 nucleotides agree with TRBD1. With V trimmed by 6 bases and J by 7 bases, 16 bases remained unmatched. Germline V gene lookup returns CDR1 SGHTA and CDR2 FQGNSA. CDR3 length: 16 amino acids. CDR3 region: CASRSLILDRVGTQYF. CDR3 bases: TGTGCCAGCAGGAGCTTAATTTTGGACAGGGTAGGGACCCAGTACTTC. The whole variable domain, remainder taken from reference TRBV7-2 and TRBJ2-5, is GAGVSQSPSNKVTEKGKDVELRCDPISGHTALYWYRQSLGQGLEFLIYFQGNSAPDKSGLPSDRFSAERTGGSVSTLTIQRTQQEDSAVYLCASRSLILDRVGTQYFGPGTRLLVL.

This clone was found many times. The gene calls are TRBV29-1 and TRBJ1-2; D is undetermined. V shed 5 bases and J shed 2 bases, with 9 bases lying between them. Germline lookup yields CDR1 SQVTM and CDR2 ANQGSEA. The CDR3 loop spans 12 amino acids. The CDR3 sequence is CSVSDGNYGYTF. In DNA form, the CDR3 reads TGCAGCGTTTCGGACGGGAACTATGGCTACACCTTC.

J is TRBJ2-2 and V is TRBV23-1; D might be TRBD1 or TRBD2, each matching 5 bases. TRBV23-1 is placed among ORFs of uncertain function. V was clipped by 1 base and J by 7 bases, with 22 bases between them. The CDR3 is 18 residues long. CDR3 sequence reads: CASSQLRFLGRTYGELFF. CDR3 nucleotides: TGCGCCAGCAGTCAATTACGGTTTCTGGGACGTACTTACGGGGAGCTGTTTTTT.

The chain carries TRBV11-2 and TRBJ1-2; TRBD1 agrees at 7 bases. Germline values: CDR1 SGHAT, CDR2 FQNNGV. The CDR3 runs 15 residues. Trimming removed 6 bases from V and 3 bases from J; junction bases left unmatched: 10. The CDR3 spells CASSLLLGTDYGYTF. Here the CDR3 DNA reads TGTGCCAGCAGTTTACTTTTGGGGACAGACTATGGCTACACCTTC.

By sample fraction, this clone is medium-sized (0.01 to 0.1%). The rearrangement uses TRBV5-8 and TRBJ1-6; D is undetermined. V dropped 1 base and J dropped 8 bases, with 13 bases sitting between them. The germline V gene encodes CDR1 SGHTS and CDR2 YDEGEE. The CDR3 consists of 15 residues. The CDR3 nucleotides read TGTGCCAGCAGCTTGACTGGCAAAAGGGATTCACCCCTCCACTTT. Its translation: CASSLTGKRDSPLHF.

The chain carries TRBV7-8 and TRBJ1-1, with unresolved D. Germline lookup yields CDR1 SGHVS and CDR2 FQNEAQ. V was trimmed by 5 bases and J by 1 base, leaving 11 bases between them. The CDR3 spans 14 residues. The CDR3 DNA reads TGTGCCAGCAGCCCCCTAGAAGGGAACACTGAAGCTTTCTTT. Translated, it gives CASSPLEGNTEAFF.

CDR3 nucleotides: TGTGCCAGCAGCGTAGAAGGACTAGCGGGAGCCGGACGGAATGAGCAGTTCTTC. As protein: CASSVEGLAGAGRNEQFF. This chain links TRBV9 with TRBJ2-1, with 13 positions matching TRBD2. The CDR3 covers 18 residues. Germline V gene sequence: CDR1 SGDLS, CDR2 YYNGEE. V shed 0 bases, J shed 7 bases, and the junction held 10 bases outside the gene matches. Looking up the rest from reference TRBV9 and TRBJ2-1 gives the full variable domain: DSGVTQTPKHLITATGQRVTLRCSPRSGDLSVYWYQQSLDQGLQFLIQYYNGEERAKGNILERFSAQQFPDLHSELNLSSLELGDSALYFCASSVEGLAGAGRNEQFFGPGTRLTVL.

The chain has TRBV6-1 and TRBJ2-7; 7 bases match TRBD1. The length of the CDR3 is 13 residues. V gave up 5 bases and J gave up 5 bases; unmatched junction bases: 6. Germline CDR1 is MNHNS and CDR2 is SASEGT. The CDR3 region has the DNA TGTGCCAGCAGTCTCGTAACAGGGGACGAGCAGTACGTC. This translates into CASSLVTGDEQYV.

The rearrangement links TRBV12-5 to TRBJ1-1, with D hard to call. Trimming shortened V by 1 base and J by 11 bases, and 11 bases separated the two germline ends. The length of the CDR3 is 12 residues. Looked up from germline, CDR1 is LGHNT and CDR2 is FRNRAP. DNA for the CDR3: TGTGCTAGTGGTTTGGATGGAGGCGGGGCTTTCTTT. Amino acid sequence: CASGLDGGGAFF.

The chain joins TRBV19 to TRBJ1-1; D uncertain. The CDR3 has 14 amino acids. The V and J ends lost 3 bases and 1 base respectively, with 9 bases between them. Germline lookup yields CDR1 LNHDA and CDR2 SQIVND (reference sequence). This chain's CDR3 is CASSMDGWNTEAFF. The CDR3 coding sequence is TGTGCCAGTAGTATGGACGGTTGGAACACTGAAGCTTTCTTT.